The source of this T cell receptor (beta chain) is a study of blood T cell repertoires in COVID-19. As for the study in general: Material from acute and convalescent COVID-19 was sourced from the United States, Italy and Spain.

Participants' own reports of clinical history determined their cohort assignment. Before being deemed recovered, Cohort 3 donors had two negative PCRs, clearance, or symptom resolution. Assay: immunoSEQ multiplex PCR; the TCRdb copy retains only in-frame clones and omits some. Of roughly 300,000 clones in the sample, roughly 87% were seen once. Germline CDR1 and CDR2: SGHRS and YFSETQ. The CDR3 is 16 amino acids. Trimming cost V 3 bases and J 1 base; bases outside gene matches: 4. Sequencing used PBMCs or T cells enriched from blood (not recorded which). This sequence originates from a woman under 40 who had recovered from COVID-19. This chain uses TRBV5-1 with TRBJ2-1, with 10 bases lining up with TRBD1. CDR3 in amino acids: CASSSAGQGSYNEQFF. CDR3 coding DNA: TGCGCCAGCAGCTCGGCGGGACAGGGGTCCTACAATGAGCAGTTCTTC.